This passage covers 13 T cell receptor beta chains from one sample sequenced in a study of beta chain features in type 1 diabetes (dated by TCRdb to the late 2010s). Library preparation was by the immunoSEQ multiplex PCR assay. The entire amount of isolated RNA was reverse transcribed using the High Capacity cDNA Reverse Transcription Kit, so the sequenced TCRB transcripts were expressed ones. Not all clones reach the TCRdb copy of this immuneACCESS table, which keeps in-frame sequences only. Checked studies attribute under half of the gap to unresolved V genes and leave the rest unexplained. The sample table holds fewer than 200,000 clones, of which 10% to 15% were seen once. Clones ranked in the top ten supply roughly 0.6% of the sample. Sequencing input: central memory CD4+ T cells from blood. These receptors came from a woman younger than 35 in good health.

In this sample, this clone turned up a few times. The chain is built from TRBV18 and TRBJ1-1, with TRBD1 matching 7 bases. Germline V gives CDR1 KGHSH, CDR2 LQKENI. The V and J ends lost 3 bases and 4 bases, in that order; junction bases with no gene match: 5. The CDR3 sequence is 14 residues long. The CDR3, as DNA: TGTGCCAGCTCACCGGGACAGAGAATCACTGAAGCTTTCTTT. This sequence encodes CASSPGQRITEAFF.

This clone was observed a few times. The J gene is TRBJ1-1, the V gene TRBV25-1; the match to TRBD1 covers 7 bases. The CDR3 loop spans 15 amino acids. Trimming cost V 10 bases and J 1 base; bases outside gene matches: 12. CDR1 MGHDK and CDR2 SYGVNS come from the germline V gene. Here the CDR3 DNA reads TGTGCCACCAGATCTTTGACAGGGCGGAACACTGAAGCTTTCTTT. Translated, it gives CATRSLTGRNTEAFF. The variable domain in full, completed from reference TRBV25-1 and TRBJ1-1, reads EADIYQTPRYLVIGTGKKITLECSQTMGHDKMYWYQQDPGMELHLIHYSYGVNSTEKGDLSSESTVSRIRTEHFPLTLESARPSHTSQYLCATRSLTGRNTEAFFGQGTRLTVV.

The chain has TRBV4-2 and TRBJ2-3; 8 nucleotides align to TRBD2. The CDR3 is 19 amino acids. Germline values: CDR1 LGHNA, CDR2 YNFKEQ. The V gene end was trimmed by 4 bases and the J gene end by 2 bases; junction bases not matched to a gene: 17. CDR3 loop: CASSPGAPVLAAYTDTQYF. DNA for the CDR3: TGTGCCAGCAGCCCGGGTGCCCCGGTACTAGCGGCTTACACAGATACGCAGTATTTT.

The sample holds a few counts of this clone. The V gene is TRBV18, the J gene TRBJ2-3; tentative D call: TRBD2 (5 bases). The CDR3 consists of 14 residues. CDR1 and CDR2 (germline): KGHSH, LQKENI. Trimming took 4 bases from V and 2 from J, leaving 10 bases between them. CDR3 residues: CASSQIATTDTQYF. The CDR3 DNA reads as TGTGCCAGCTCACAAATAGCGACCACAGATACGCAGTATTTT.

The V and J genes are TRBV27 and TRBJ1-6; 7 bases map to TRBD1. The CDR3 has 15 residues. After removal of 0 bases from V and 7 bases from J, the junction contained 3 bases not matched to a gene. Germline V CDR1 and CDR2: MNHEY, SMNVEV (reference sequence). The CDR3 protein is CASSLSSGGNSPLHF. The CDR3 DNA is TGTGCCAGCAGTTTATCTTCAGGGGGGAATTCACCCCTCCACTTT.

This clone was detected only a few times. The chain combines TRBV11-2 with TRBJ2-5; 7 nucleotides agree with TRBD1. The trim removed 5 bases at V and 8 bases at J, leaving 11 bases unmatched. Germline V gene data show CDR1 as SGHAT and CDR2 as FQNNGV. This CDR3 has 14 amino acids. DNA for the CDR3: TGTGCCAGCAGCCCCCGGGACAGCTACCAAACCCAGTACTTC. Protein sequence: CASSPRDSYQTQYF.

This chain uses TRBV29-1 with TRBJ1-1; D remains ambiguous. V lost 6 bases and J lost 1, with 9 bases in between. The CDR3 covers 12 residues. The germline V gene encodes CDR1 SQVTM and CDR2 ANQGSEA. CDR3 in amino acids: CSVNPGNTEAFF. The CDR3 nucleotides are TGCAGCGTAAATCCAGGGAACACTGAAGCTTTCTTT.

This clone was observed a handful of times. The chain combines TRBV2 with TRBJ2-5; perhaps TRBD1 as D (8 bases). The germline V and J ends were trimmed by 6 bases and 5 bases, with 16 bases remaining between them. Germline values: CDR1 SNHLY, CDR2 FYNNEI. The CDR3 sequence is 14 residues long. CDR3 in amino acids: CASRSDREGETQYF. The CDR3 coding sequence is TGTGCCAGCAGATCGGACAGGGAGGGGGAGACCCAGTACTTC.

This clone was seen a few times. The chain couples TRBV6-6 to TRBJ1-5; TRBD1 is a possible D gene (6 bases). Germline loops: CDR1 MNHNY, CDR2 SVGAGI (reference sequence). The CDR3 totals 13 residues. Trimming left V 2 bases short and J 4 bases short, with 6 bases between. The CDR3 loop reads CASSYDRNQPQHF. CDR3 in DNA: TGTGCCAGCAGTTACGACAGGAATCAGCCCCAGCATTTT.

This clone was detected a few times. This rearrangement joins TRBV18 to TRBJ1-1; D uncertain. Trimming took 0 bases from V and 3 from J, leaving 11 bases between them. Per the germline V gene, CDR1 is KGHSH and CDR2 is LQKENI. The CDR3 totals 15 residues. CDR3 sequence: CASSPPSRRDTEAFF. CDR3 bases: TGTGCCAGCTCACCACCGTCGAGGAGGGACACTGAAGCTTTCTTT.

This clone has just a few counts. The genes are TRBV4-1 and TRBJ2-5, with 8 nucleotides matching TRBD2. The CDR3 is 14 amino acids. The trim removed 2 bases at V and 4 bases at J, leaving 3 bases unmatched. Germline loops: CDR1 MGHRA, CDR2 YSYEKL. CDR3 sequence: CASSQTTSVETQYF. CDR3 sequence (DNA): TGCGCCAGCAGCCAAACGACTAGCGTAGAGACCCAGTACTTC.

This clone occurred a few times. This CDR3 reads CASSITGQGDGYTF. CDR3 nucleotides: TGCGCCAGCAGCATCACGGGACAGGGAGATGGCTACACCTTC. V usage is TRBV5-1 and J usage is TRBJ1-2; 9 nucleotides agree with TRBD1. The CDR3 is 14 residues long. V was pared by 4 bases and J by 6 bases, with 7 bases of the junction left unmatched. Germline loops: CDR1 SGHRS, CDR2 YFSETQ.

J is TRBJ2-7 and V is TRBV30; 7 positions match TRBD2. Germline V gene lookup returns CDR1 GTSNPN and CDR2 SVGIG (reference sequence). The CDR3 extends over 12 amino acids. V was clipped by 3 bases and J by 4 bases; unmatched bases: 3. CDR3 amino acids: CAWRGGRYEQYF. CDR3 sequence (DNA): TGTGCCTGGAGGGGAGGGCGGTACGAGCAGTACTTC.